This TCR beta chain comes out of a study of response to subunit inactivated influenza vaccine. V was clipped by 0 bases and J by 7 bases, with 21 bases between them. Germline CDR1 reads MGHRA; CDR2 reads YSYEKL. CDR3 length: 17 amino acids. TCRdb recomputed calls from the RT-PCR reads with MiXCR, one row per CDR3 protein. The sample shows roughly 550,000 distinct CDR3 sequences, under 30% of them seen only once. These same records also appear under a second study, on T cells expressing NK-cell markers. That investigation notes: Template switching by 5'RACE with UMIs generated the TCR beta cDNA.

The TCR was taken from a man between 50 and 59 years old who received an inactivated influenza vaccine. The source was CD4+ T cells sorted from PBMCs, collected 12 days after vaccination. J is TRBJ1-1 and V is TRBV4-1, with a weak D call TRBD1 (5 bases). The DNA for the CDR3 is TGCGCCAGCAGCCAAGATTGGCCAGGGCGGTCGGGAAGTGAAGCTTTCTTT. It encodes CASSQDWPGRSGSEAFF.